This TCR beta chain was obtained from a study of CD8 T cells in ankylosing spondylitis. About this clonotype itself: The antigen remains unidentified.

TCRdb reprocessed the 5' RACE reads with MiXCR, giving one entry per CDR3 protein. The sample holds around 770,000 distinct CDR3 sequences, about 20% seen once. The CDR3 extends over 13 amino acids. V lost 6 bases and J 6 bases, leaving 14 bases between the germline ends. General observations from the study: About 8 highly homologous variants made up a TCR beta motif, and this motif appeared characteristic of ankylosing spondylitis blood.

The chain combines TRBV12-3 or TRBV12-4 with TRBJ1-1; tentative D call: TRBD1 (5 bases). This clonotype was sampled from a male donor with ankylosing spondylitis. What was sequenced was blood, either unsorted or a sorted T cell fraction (not recorded which). CDR3 sequence: CASSHRGDAEAFF. The CDR3 nucleotides are TGTGCCAGCAGCCACCGAGGGGACGCTGAAGCTTTCTTT.